A single sample is the source of the 32 T cell receptor beta chains below, sequenced in a study of cytomegalovirus exposure and HLA in healthy donors. Primers for the PCR totalled 60 Vbeta and 13 Jbeta. Assay used: immunoSEQ multiplex PCR; TCRdb lists only in-frame clones, some missing. The table records 150,000 to 200,000 clones, 80% to 90% of them present only once. Sequencing was performed on PBMCs. These receptors were collected from a man in his late teens or twenties in good health and CMV-seropositive.

The rearrangement uses TRBV11-3 and TRBJ2-5, with 7 bases lining up with TRBD1. Germline V CDR1 and CDR2: SGHNT, YENEEA. The CDR3 is made up of 13 amino acids. The junction had 7 bases not matched to a gene; V was cut back by 5 bases and J by 7 bases. As DNA, the CDR3 is TGTGCCAGCAGCATTGACAGGGATGGGACCCAGTACTTC. It yields the protein CASSIDRDGTQYF.

The chain links TRBV13 to TRBJ2-5, with D maybe TRBD2 (5 bases). The CDR3 totals 13 residues. In germline, CDR1 is PRHDT, CDR2 FYEKMQ (reference sequence). Between the trimmed V and J ends, which lost 2 bases and 3 bases, there was a span of 7 bases. The CDR3 sequence is CASSLSGEETQYF. In nucleotides, the CDR3 is TGTGCCAGCAGCTTATCCGGGGAAGAGACCCAGTACTTC.

V usage is TRBV7-2 and J usage is TRBJ1-6, with D perhaps TRBD1 (6 bases). Germline-derived CDR1 and CDR2 are SGHTA and FQGNSA. V was pared by 2 bases and J by 6 bases, with 8 bases between. CDR3 length: 14 residues. CDR3 sequence reads: CASSLNRANSPLHF. CDR3 sequence (DNA): TGTGCCAGCAGCTTAAACAGGGCTAATTCACCCCTCCACTTT.

V is TRBV2 and J is TRBJ1-4; a possible D gene is TRBD1 (6 bases). CDR1 is SNHLY, CDR2 FYNNEI, per germline. V lost 3 bases to trimming and J lost 7 bases, with 15 bases between them. This CDR3 contains 15 residues. CDR3: CASSDFGRGAEKLFF. CDR3 nucleotide sequence: TGTGCCAGCAGTGACTTCGGTCGGGGGGCTGAAAAACTGTTTTTT. The complete variable domain, with remaining parts taken from reference TRBV2 and TRBJ1-4, reads EPEVTQTPSHQVTQMGQEVILRCVPISNHLYFYWYRQILGQKVEFLVSFYNNEISEKSEIFDDQFSVERPDGSNFTLKIRSTKLEDSAMYFCASSDFGRGAEKLFFGSGTQLSVL.

The chain carries TRBV6-5 and TRBJ2-7; TRBD1 agrees at 11 bases. The V gene's germline CDR1 is MNHEY and CDR2 SVGAGI. After removal of 0 bases from V and 6 bases from J, the junction contained 1 base not matched to a gene. The CDR3 has 14 residues. The CDR3 coding sequence is TGTGCCAGCAGTTACTCAGGGACAGGGGGCGAGCAGTACTTC. Translating gives CASSYSGTGGEQYF.

The chain couples TRBV30 to TRBJ1-2; the match to TRBD1 covers 8 bases. CDR3 length equals 14 residues. J lost 7 bases, V lost 4 bases, and 11 bases had no gene match. Germline V gives CDR1 GTSNPN, CDR2 SVGIG (reference sequence). In DNA, the CDR3 is TGTGCCTGGACGCAGGGACAGGTTGGCTTTGGCTACACCTTC. Translated: CAWTQGQVGFGYTF. The full variable domain, with the rest looked up from reference TRBV30 and TRBJ1-2, is SQTIHQWPATLVQPVGSPLSLECTVEGTSNPNLYWYRQAAGRGLQLLFYSVGIGQISSEVPQNLSASRPQDRQFILSSKKLLLSDSGFYLCAWTQGQVGFGYTFGSGTRLTVV.

This chain connects TRBV7-6 to TRBJ2-1; maybe TRBD1 (6 bases). Per the germline V gene, CDR1 is SGHVS and CDR2 is FNYEAQ. The CDR3 totals 18 residues. V was clipped by 2 bases and J by 2 bases, with 19 bases between them. This chain's CDR3 is CASSLITGRAKTYNEQFF. In nucleotides, the CDR3 is TGTGCCAGCAGCTTAATTACAGGGCGGGCAAAAACCTACAATGAGCAGTTCTTC.

The chain joins TRBV11-2 to TRBJ2-5; D uncertain. Germline V gives CDR1 SGHAT, CDR2 FQNNGV. The CDR3 contains 11 residues. Trimming removed 5 bases from V and 3 bases from J, with 4 bases in between. The CDR3 spells CASSLKETQYF. Here the CDR3 DNA reads TGTGCCAGCAGCCTAAAAGAGACCCAGTACTTC.

This chain joins TRBV14 and TRBJ2-7; 7 positions match TRBD2. V shed 0 bases and J 5 bases; nucleotides not matched to a gene: 10. The CDR3 contains 16 residues. CDR1 is SGHDN, CDR2 FVKESK, per germline. The CDR3 protein is CASSQDRDGGRHEQYF. CDR3 coding DNA: TGTGCCAGCAGCCAAGACCGGGACGGGGGGAGGCACGAGCAGTACTTC. Together with reference TRBV14 and TRBJ2-7, the CDR3 gives the full variable domain: EAGVTQFPSHSVIEKGQTVTLRCDPISGHDNLYWYRRVMGKEIKFLLHFVKESKQDESGMPNNRFLAERTGGTYSTLKVQPAELEDSGVYFCASSQDRDGGRHEQYFGPGTRLTVT.

This chain connects TRBV21-1 to TRBJ2-5; the D call TRBD2 from the table was never checked on the DNA. TRBV21-1 is labeled a pseudogene. The CDR3 length is 14 residues. This CDR3 reads CASSKGRPKGTQYF. The CDR3, as DNA: TGTGCCAGCAGCAAAGGGAGGCCAAAAGGGACCCAGTACTTC.

The V call is TRBV23-1, the J call TRBJ2-5; a weak D match, TRBD2 (5 bases). The assigned J gene may be wrong: the sequence end matches TRBJ2-7 better. TRBV23-1 is placed among ORFs of uncertain function. CDR3 length equals 16 residues. This chain's CDR3 is CASSQSWTPPSYEQYF. DNA for the CDR3: TGCGCCAGCAGTCAATCGTGGACTCCTCCCTCCTACGAGCAGTACTTC.

The genes are TRBV30 and TRBJ1-5; D is possibly TRBD1 (6 bases). The ends were cut back, 4 bases at V and 7 bases at J, with 20 bases in the middle. Germline V lookup: CDR1 GTSNPN, CDR2 SVGIG (reference sequence). The CDR3 extends over 15 amino acids. CDR3 sequence: CAWNPEGTLVQPQHF. In DNA form, the CDR3 reads TGTGCCTGGAACCCGGAAGGGACACTCGTCCAGCCCCAGCATTTT.

The V gene is TRBV15, the J gene TRBJ2-3; unclear D gene. Trimming stripped 0 bases from V and 0 bases from J, with 7 bases between. This CDR3 is 15 amino acids long. The germline V gene encodes CDR1 LNHNV and CDR2 YYDKDF (reference sequence). CDR3 in DNA: TGTGCCACCAGCAGAGATCTGGCTAGCACAGATACGCAGTATTTT. It yields the protein CATSRDLASTDTQYF. The full variable domain, in which reference TRBV15 and TRBJ2-3 provide the parts outside the CDR3, is DAMVIQNPRYQVTQFGKPVTLSCSQTLNHNVMYWYQQKSSQAPKLLFHYYDKDFNNEADTPDNFQSRRPNTSFCFLDIRSPGLGDTAMYLCATSRDLASTDTQYFGPGTRLTVL.

The V and J genes are TRBV5-4 and TRBJ1-6; D possibly corresponds to TRBD1 (5 bases). CDR3 length: 16 amino acids. Trimming shortened V by 0 bases and J by 0 bases, and 7 bases separated the two germline ends. Germline CDR1 is SGHNT and CDR2 is YYREEE (reference sequence). CDR3 sequence reads: CASSLAGGSYNSPLHF. Written as DNA, the CDR3 is TGTGCCAGCAGCTTGGCCGGGGGCTCCTATAATTCACCCCTCCACTTT.

The chain employs TRBV5-6 and TRBJ1-1, with D perhaps TRBD1 (5 bases). Trimming pared 4 bases from V and 0 bases from J, leaving 10 bases between. CDR3 length: 14 amino acids. Germline CDR1 reads SGHDT; CDR2 reads YYEEEE. Written as DNA, the CDR3 is TGTGCCAGCAGCCCGACAGCAATGAACACTGAAGCTTTCTTT. It yields the protein CASSPTAMNTEAFF.

This clone has a single count. V and J are TRBV5-4 and TRBJ2-7, with 9 bases that match TRBD1. This CDR3 is built from 13 residues. Germline V gives CDR1 SGHNT, CDR2 YYREEE (reference sequence). V shed 4 bases and J 6 bases; nucleotides not matched to a gene: 5. CDR3 loop: CASSRDRVGEQYF. For the CDR3, the DNA is TGTGCCAGCAGCCGGGACAGGGTTGGCGAGCAGTACTTC.

This chain links TRBV7-6 with TRBJ2-7; perhaps TRBD2 as D (6 bases). V was cut by 2 bases and J by 1 base, with 24 bases left in between. Germline V gene sequence: CDR1 SGHVS, CDR2 FNYEAQ. The CDR3 spans 19 residues. The CDR3 region has the DNA TGTGCCAGCAGCTTACCCTCTGACGGGACTGCCCAGGGATCCTACGAGCAGTACTTC. It translates to CASSLPSDGTAQGSYEQYF.

The genes are TRBV7-9 and TRBJ2-3; D is unresolved. This CDR3 contains 13 residues. Per germline, CDR1 SEHNR and CDR2 FQNEAQ (reference sequence). V lost 7 bases, J lost 1 base, and 9 bases lay in between. Here the CDR3 reads CASTGKGTDTQYF. The CDR3 DNA reads TGTGCCAGCACCGGTAAAGGCACAGATACGCAGTATTTT.

The J gene is TRBJ2-1, the V gene TRBV30; 9 bases match TRBD2. The CDR3 is 14 residues long. V shed 0 bases, J shed 9 bases, and the junction held 6 bases outside the gene matches. The germline gives CDR1 GTSNPN, CDR2 SVGIG (reference sequence). CDR3 sequence reads: CAWSVLAGIGEQFF. CDR3 sequence (DNA): TGTGCCTGGAGTGTTCTAGCGGGGATCGGTGAGCAGTTCTTC. Together with reference TRBV30 and TRBJ2-1, the CDR3 gives the full variable domain: SQTIHQWPATLVQPVGSPLSLECTVEGTSNPNLYWYRQAAGRGLQLLFYSVGIGQISSEVPQNLSASRPQDRQFILSSKKLLLSDSGFYLCAWSVLAGIGEQFFGPGTRLTVL.

V and J are TRBV27 and TRBJ2-5, with 11 bases fitting TRBD2. The germline gives CDR1 MNHEY, CDR2 SMNVEV (reference sequence). V trimming: 2 bases; J trimming: 5 bases; junction bases outside the gene matches: 4. The CDR3 extends over 15 amino acids. CDR3 loop: CASSLVPSGGETQYF. DNA of the CDR3: TGTGCCAGCAGTTTAGTTCCTAGCGGGGGGGAGACCCAGTACTTC.

This chain joins TRBV5-1 and TRBJ2-7; 7 nucleotides match TRBD1. Trimming at V came to 2 bases and at J to 3 bases, leaving 5 bases not matched to a gene. Germline CDR1 and CDR2: SGHRS and YFSETQ. There are 14 residues in the CDR3. The CDR3 protein is CASSFIQGDYEQYF. The CDR3 bases are TGCGCCAGCAGCTTTATCCAGGGGGACTACGAGCAGTACTTC. Drawing the rest from reference TRBV5-1 and TRBJ2-7, the complete variable domain is KAGVTQTPRYLIKTRGQQVTLSCSPISGHRSVSWYQQTPGQGLQFLFEYFSETQRNKGNFPGRFSGRQFSNSRSEMNVSTLELGDSALYLCASSFIQGDYEQYFGPGTRLTVT.

The V gene is TRBV18, the J gene TRBJ2-5, with D possibly being TRBD1 (6 bases). Germline assignment: CDR1 KGHSH and CDR2 LQKENI. Trimming removed 3 bases from V and 2 bases from J, with 10 bases in between. There are 14 residues in the CDR3. CDR3 sequence: CASSPGTTQETQYF. CDR3 DNA sequence: TGTGCCAGCTCACCCGGGACAACTCAAGAGACCCAGTACTTC.

The rearrangement uses TRBV27 and TRBJ1-2, with 7 bases aligning to TRBD1. Germline V gene data show CDR1 as MNHEY and CDR2 as SMNVEV (reference sequence). J was trimmed by 2 bases and V by 6 bases; bases with no gene match: 3. The CDR3 extends over 13 amino acids. CDR3 in DNA: TGTGCCAGCAGACTACAGGGGAACTATGGCTACACCTTC. It encodes CASRLQGNYGYTF.

V usage is TRBV10-2 and J usage is TRBJ2-1, with 8 bases aligning to TRBD1. V gave up 6 bases and J gave up 8 bases; unmatched junction bases: 12. This CDR3 has 15 residues. CDR1 WSHSY and CDR2 SAAADI come from the germline V gene. Here the CDR3 DNA reads TGCGCCAGCAGGAAGACAGGGGCACAATATGATGAGCAGTTCTTC. Amino acids: CASRKTGAQYDEQFF.

This clone was counted between two and nine times. The J gene is TRBJ1-1, the V gene TRBV6-1; no definite D call. The CDR3 is 12 residues long. Trimming took off 4 bases at V and 4 bases at J, with 7 bases between the two ends. CDR1 and CDR2 (germline): MNHNS, SASEGT. The CDR3 region is CASSGGPTEAFF. CDR3 DNA: TGTGCCAGCAGTGGAGGGCCCACTGAAGCTTTCTTT.

The V call is TRBV6-5, the J call TRBJ1-6, with D possibly matching TRBD1 (6 bases). V was shortened by 4 bases and J by 8 bases, with 12 bases between the two germline ends. Germline V CDR1 and CDR2: MNHEY, SVGAGI. This CDR3 is built from 14 residues. Here the CDR3 reads CASSFNRVYSPLHF. The CDR3 nucleotides are TGTGCCAGCAGTTTTAACAGGGTCTATTCACCCCTCCACTTT.

This chain uses TRBV7-2 with TRBJ2-5; D may be TRBD2 (6 bases). Trimming took 8 bases from V and 7 from J, leaving 23 bases between them. Germline V gene data show CDR1 as SGHTA and CDR2 as FQGNSA. The CDR3 runs 15 residues. The chain's CDR3 is CASVEPFIGGVTQYF. In nucleotides, the CDR3 is TGTGCCAGCGTAGAGCCATTCATAGGAGGGGTGACCCAGTACTTC.

The rearrangement joins TRBV6-1 to TRBJ1-5; no reliable D call. Between the trimmed V and J ends, which lost 1 base and 6 bases, there was a span of 7 bases. The CDR3 is 13 residues long. Germline lookup yields CDR1 MNHNS and CDR2 SASEGT. The CDR3 reads CASSEDEVQPQHF. In DNA, the CDR3 is TGTGCCAGCAGTGAAGATGAGGTTCAGCCCCAGCATTTT.

This clone came up a few times. The rearrangement joins TRBV29-1 to TRBJ2-5; perhaps TRBD1 as D (6 bases). The CDR3 has 14 residues. The germline V gene has CDR1 SQVTM and CDR2 ANQGSEA. The V gene lost 6 bases and the J gene lost 1 base, with 15 bases spanning the gap. The CDR3 region has the DNA TGCAGCGTGGCGGAAACAGGGTTCCAAGAGACCCAGTACTTC. Its protein is CSVAETGFQETQYF. Complete variable domain (other parts from reference TRBV29-1 and TRBJ2-5): SAVISQKPSRDICQRGTSLTIQCQVDSQVTMMFWYRQQPGQSLTLIATANQGSEATYESGFVIDKFPISRPNLTFSTLTVSNMSPEDSSIYLCSVAETGFQETQYFGPGTRLLVL.

The chain links TRBV4-1 to TRBJ1-5; TRBD1 matches 7 bases. The CDR3 spans 15 residues. J gave up 5 bases and V 0 bases, and 4 bases lay outside the gene matches. Germline-derived CDR1 and CDR2 are MGHRA and YSYEKL. Here the CDR3 reads CASSQEGQRDQPQHF. The DNA for the CDR3 is TGCGCCAGCAGCCAAGAGGGACAGAGGGATCAGCCCCAGCATTTT.

The rearrangement uses TRBV27 and TRBJ1-5; possibly TRBD1 for D (5 bases). The CDR3 covers 14 residues. Germline V lookup: CDR1 MNHEY, CDR2 SMNVEV (reference sequence). Trimming removed 5 bases at V and 2 bases at J, with 10 bases between. In DNA form, the CDR3 reads TGTGCCAGCAGTGACTTAGGGGGCAATCAGCCCCAGCATTTT. It translates to CASSDLGGNQPQHF.

The chain joins TRBV6-1 to TRBJ2-2; D possibly corresponds to TRBD1 (5 bases). Germline CDR1 MNHNS, CDR2 SASEGT. V lost 1 base and J lost 4, with 7 bases in between. CDR3 size: 14 residues. CDR3: CASSEVRATGELFF. The CDR3 DNA follows: TGTGCCAGCAGTGAAGTCAGGGCCACCGGGGAGCTGTTTTTT.